The present TCR beta chain was sequenced within a study of cytomegalovirus exposure and HLA in healthy donors. Germline V CDR1 and CDR2: MDHEN, SYDVKM. The CDR3 runs 15 residues. The ends lost 5 bases at V and 5 bases at J; junction bases unmatched: 10. Vbeta (60) and Jbeta (13) primers were used in the PCR. Methods used by the authors: Later, some 79 million unique TCR beta chains were counted in an analysis, and some 10 million of them were shared. Here immunoSEQ multiplex PCR was the method, and the copy in TCRdb shows in-frame clones only, minus some. That table furnishes V, J and clone size, whereas the DNA furnished D and trimming. The sample includes around 100,000 clones, approximately 85% of them seen just once.

The chain combines TRBV28 with TRBJ2-5, with 8 bases lining up with TRBD2. Sequencing input: PBMCs. This clonotype was obtained from a man aged 25-45 years in good health and CMV-seronegative. The CDR3 coding sequence is TGTGCCAGCAGTCCCGGGAGCGGGGGATGGGAGACCCAGTACTTC. Protein sequence: CASSPGSGGWETQYF.